Presented here are 21 T cell receptor beta chains from one specimen sequenced in a study of breast tumors, draining lymph nodes, adjacent tissues (dated by TCRdb to the mid-2010s). The receptor library was made with multiplex PCR. The sample was run on an Illumina HiSeq 2000. TCRdb cleaned the public reads at Q25 with fastp, built clones with MiXCR and kept in-frame beta chains. CDR3 protein sequences are deduplicated, and each keeps its most common genes and DNA. Recorded for this sample are 150,000 or so distinct CDR3 sequences; 33% of them occurred a single time. More than 3.5% of the sample goes to the ten largest clones. Lymph node samples were obtained from the axillary draining lymph nodes of breast cancer patients. The sample consisted of axillary lymph node tissue. These TCRs come from a female donor with breast cancer. Some clones in this sample may be carry-over from other donors' samples.

This clonotype was picked up one time. Here the CDR3 reads CASSRDNRGNTVYF. The CDR3 DNA reads as TGTGCCAGTAGTCGGGACAATCGTGGAAACACCGTGTATTTT. The chain is built from TRBV19 and TRBJ1-3; tentatively, D is TRBD1 (6 bases). The germline CDR1 and CDR2 sequences are LNHDA and SQIVND (reference sequence). V lost 5 bases, J lost 16 bases, and 24 bases lay in between. This CDR3 is built from 14 residues.

This clonotype was found many times. No conserved phenylalanine or tryptophan is present at the end of the CDR3, so a read error is the likely explanation. Because the CDR3's place on the DNA is in doubt, the DNA is left out and the CDR3 is given as listed by TCRdb. V is TRBV10-3 and J is TRBJ2-7; the D call in the table, TRBD1, was not verified against the DNA. Ends included, the CDR3 has 12 residues. Germline values: CDR1 ENHRY, CDR2 SYGVKD. The CDR3 sequence is CAISPTGDNPLI.

This chain uses TRBV6-1 with TRBJ1-1; the D gene is possibly TRBD1 (5 bases). The CDR3 spans 14 residues. Germline values: CDR1 MNHNS, CDR2 SASEGT. Trimming removed 2 bases at V and 5 bases at J, with 12 bases between. CDR3 region: CASSEIGPGTEAFF. CDR3 sequence (DNA): TGTGCCAGCAGTGAAATAGGACCAGGGACTGAAGCTTTCTTT.

This clonotype came up many times. The genes are TRBV19 and TRBJ2-3; 8 bases align to TRBD2. This CDR3 region has 18 residues. Per the germline V gene, CDR1 is LNHDA and CDR2 is SQIVND (reference sequence). With 2 bases clipped from V and 4 bases from J, the junction kept 14 bases outside the gene matches. Here the CDR3 reads CASSIRKGRGGMSDTQYF. Written as DNA, the CDR3 is TGTGCCAGTAGTATAAGGAAAGGCCGGGGGGGCATGTCAGATACGCAGTATTTT.

In its sample, this clonotype was seen a few times. In DNA, the CDR3 is TGTGCCAGCAGCCTCAGGGACAGGGGGCTTTTTGAGACCCAGTACTTC. As protein: CASSLRDRGLFETQYF. The J gene is TRBJ2-5, the V gene TRBV3-1; 12 bases align to TRBD1. Germline V gene lookup returns CDR1 LGHDT and CDR2 YNNKEL (reference sequence). The J segment lost 5 bases and the V segment lost 4 bases, leaving 8 bases of the junction unmatched. The CDR3 sequence is 16 residues long.

This clonotype was counted ten times or more. The V gene is TRBV6-1, the J gene TRBJ1-2; D may be TRBD1 (6 bases). CDR1 is MNHNS and CDR2 is SASEGT in the germline V gene. The V gene lost 6 bases and the J gene lost 6 bases, with 14 bases spanning the gap. This CDR3 spans 13 amino acids. The DNA of the CDR3 is TGTGCCAGCAGGCAAGGGTACAGGGATGGCTACACCTTC. Encoded protein: CASRQGYRDGYTF.

This clonotype was recorded at least ten times. The chain joins TRBV9 to TRBJ1-2; TRBD1 aligns across 7 bases. The ends lost 3 bases at V and 8 bases at J; junction bases unmatched: 4. Per the germline V gene, CDR1 is SGDLS and CDR2 is YYNGEE. This CDR3 comprises 12 residues. The CDR3 loop is CASSGDRAGYTF. The CDR3 DNA reads as TGTGCCAGCAGCGGCGACAGGGCCGGCTACACCTTC.

The chain couples TRBV6-6 to TRBJ2-1; D call uncertain. The CDR3 spans 14 residues. Germline values: CDR1 MNHNY, CDR2 SVGAGI (reference sequence). V lost 4 bases, J lost 2 bases, and 9 bases lay in between. CDR3 nucleotides: TGTGCCAGCAGTTTAACTGAGGCCTACAATGAGCAGTTCTTC. Translating gives CASSLTEAYNEQFF.

As to this clonotype: Mismatch with germline at one junction end may stem from a read error. This chain links TRBV15 with TRBJ1-5, with TRBD1 matching over 10 bases. CDR1 is LNHNV and CDR2 is YYDKDF in the germline V gene (reference sequence). The CDR3 sequence is 15 residues long. The chain's CDR3 is CATSRDGTGAQPQHF. DNA of the CDR3: TGTGCCACTAGCAGAGATGGGACAGGGGCCCAGCCCCAGCATTTT.

Concerning this clonotype itself: A read error may account for a junction end that differs from germline. The chain links TRBV5-1 to TRBJ1-4; D not certain. The CDR3 totals 16 residues. Germline V lookup: CDR1 SGHRS, CDR2 YFSETQ. The CDR3 nucleotides read TGCGCCAGCAGCCTCGGACCGGTATCAACTAATGGAAAACTGTTTTTT. Protein: CASSLGPVSTNGKLFF.

The chain joins TRBV15 to TRBJ2-1; 9 bases are a match to TRBD2. Losses at the gene ends were 0 bases for V and 3 bases for J; bases not matched to a gene: 9. The CDR3 totals 18 residues. Germline CDR1 is LNHNV and CDR2 is YYDKDF (reference sequence). The CDR3 here is CATSRDGLAGSHYNEQFF. The CDR3 region has the DNA TGTGCCACCAGCAGAGATGGGCTAGCGGGGTCTCACTACAATGAGCAGTTCTTC.

This clonotype was picked up many times. This chain connects TRBV4-2 to TRBJ2-7; weak D call: TRBD2 (5 bases). Germline V gives CDR1 LGHNA, CDR2 YNFKEQ. The CDR3 has 15 residues. The V end was cut by 0 bases, the J end by 1 base, with 10 bases between. CDR3 sequence reads: CASSQDAGKSYEQYF. The CDR3 DNA reads TGTGCCAGCAGCCAAGACGCGGGCAAGTCCTACGAGCAGTACTTC.

This clonotype was recorded at least ten times. This chain connects TRBV20-1 to TRBJ2-1; 8 bases are a match to TRBD2. V shed 1 base, J shed 4 bases, and the junction held 9 bases outside the gene matches. CDR3 length: 16 amino acids. Per the germline V gene, CDR1 is DFQATT and CDR2 is SNEGSKA (reference sequence). This CDR3 is CSARVLGGGLYNEQFF. The CDR3 DNA follows: TGCAGTGCTAGAGTATTAGGCGGGGGGCTTTACAATGAGCAGTTCTTC.

There are many counts of this clonotype. In DNA form, the CDR3 reads TGTGCCAGCCGAGCCGGGGCTTCCTACGAGCAGTACTTC. Translated, it gives CASRAGASYEQYF. This chain joins TRBV6-1 and TRBJ2-7; either TRBD1 or TRBD2 may fit D (5 bases each). The V gene's germline CDR1 is MNHNS and CDR2 SASEGT. Trimming took off 8 bases at V and 1 base at J, with 12 bases between the two ends. CDR3 size: 13 residues.

The chain couples TRBV7-3 to TRBJ2-1; TRBD2 agrees at 10 bases. J gave up 8 bases and V 5 bases, and 9 bases lay outside the gene matches. Germline CDR1 is SGHTA and CDR2 is FQGTGA. The CDR3 loop spans 15 amino acids. For the CDR3, the DNA is TGTGCCAGCAGCCCTTCCCAGCGGGGGGGCTATGAGCAGTTCTTC. Encoded protein: CASSPSQRGGYEQFF.

This clonotype was seen a single time. The V and J genes are TRBV19 and TRBJ2-3; 13 nucleotides agree with TRBD2. The germline CDR1 and CDR2 sequences are LNHDA and SQIVND (reference sequence). There are 17 residues in the CDR3. J lost 2 bases, V lost 5 bases, and 7 bases had no gene match. DNA for the CDR3: TGTGCCAGTAGTCCGCGGACTAGCGGGGGAATCACAGATACGCAGTATTTT. This codes for CASSPRTSGGITDTQYF.

This clonotype has ten or more counts. The chain joins TRBV12-3 or TRBV12-4 to TRBJ2-5; 12 nucleotides line up with TRBD2. The CDR3 is 15 amino acids. V gave up 4 bases and J gave up 5 bases; unmatched junction bases: 5. CDR3 nucleotides: TGTGCCAGCAGTTCGACTAGCGGGGGCTCGGAGACCCAGTACTTC. This gives the protein CASSSTSGGSETQYF.

This clonotype was detected many times. This chain connects TRBV5-4 to TRBJ1-2, with D possibly matching TRBD1 (6 bases). The germline V gene has CDR1 SGHNT and CDR2 YYREEE (reference sequence). V shed 3 bases and J shed 12 bases, with 18 bases lying between them. The CDR3 is 13 amino acids. DNA of the CDR3: TGTGCCAGCAGCTGGAACAGGGACCGAGCTGACACCTTC. Residues: CASSWNRDRADTF. The full variable domain, rest sourced from reference TRBV5-4 and TRBJ1-2, is ETGVTQSPTHLIKTRGQQVTLRCSSQSGHNTVSWYQQALGQGPQFIFQYYREEENGRGNFPPRFSGLQFPNYSSELNVNALELDDSALYLCASSWNRDRADTFGSGTRLTVV.

This chain links TRBV6-2 or TRBV6-3 with TRBJ1-2; D is unclear. Germline lookup yields CDR1 MNHEY and CDR2 SVGEGT. V shed 3 bases and J shed 12 bases, with 17 bases lying between them. The length of the CDR3 is 13 residues. CDR3 residues: CASSYSPPGGNTF. In DNA form, the CDR3 reads TGTGCCAGCAGTTATAGTCCGCCAGGAGGAAACACCTTC.

The chain uses TRBV5-5 and TRBJ2-3; 8 bases line up with TRBD1. The V gene's germline CDR1 is SGHKS and CDR2 YYEKEE (reference sequence). The junction had 3 bases not matched to a gene; V was cut back by 2 bases and J by 1 base. CDR3 length equals 15 residues. CDR3 region: CASSFRGPGTDTQYF. CDR3 in DNA: TGTGCCAGCAGCTTCAGGGGGCCCGGCACAGATACGCAGTATTTT.

This clonotype was seen only once. This chain connects TRBV5-6 to TRBJ2-1; TRBD2 might be the D (6 bases). Trimming shortened V by 3 bases and J by 5 bases, and 12 bases separated the two germline ends. CDR3 length: 14 amino acids. Germline V CDR1 and CDR2: SGHDT, YYEEEE. The CDR3 sequence is CASSSGGDHNEQFF. CDR3 bases: TGTGCCAGCAGCTCCGGCGGGGACCACAATGAGCAGTTCTTC.